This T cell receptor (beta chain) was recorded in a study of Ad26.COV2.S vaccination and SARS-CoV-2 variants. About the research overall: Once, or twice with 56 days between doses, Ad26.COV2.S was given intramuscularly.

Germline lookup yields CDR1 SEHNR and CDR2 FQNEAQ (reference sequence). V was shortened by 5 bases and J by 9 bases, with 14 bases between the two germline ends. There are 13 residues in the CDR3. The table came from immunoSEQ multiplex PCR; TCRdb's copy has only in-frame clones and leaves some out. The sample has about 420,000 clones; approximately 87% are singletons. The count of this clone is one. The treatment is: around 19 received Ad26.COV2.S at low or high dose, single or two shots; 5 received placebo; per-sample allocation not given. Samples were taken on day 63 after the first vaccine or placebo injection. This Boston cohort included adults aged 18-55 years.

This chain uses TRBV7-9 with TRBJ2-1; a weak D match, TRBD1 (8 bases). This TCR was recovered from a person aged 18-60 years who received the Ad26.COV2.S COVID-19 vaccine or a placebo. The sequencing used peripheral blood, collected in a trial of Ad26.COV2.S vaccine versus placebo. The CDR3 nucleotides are TGTGCCAGCAGCCTGACAGGGGAGGGTGAGCAGTTCTTC. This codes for CASSLTGEGEQFF.